What follows describes a single TCR beta chain. This clone was counted only a few times. The clone's antigen remains unknown. No clone much larger than this one lies a single base away; base qualities are absent. This record comes from a study of CD8+ T cells in alopecia areata (dated by TCRdb to between 2017 and 2018). With regard to the full study: Treated patients were enrolled in an open-label pilot trial of oral tofacitinib, 5 to 10 mg twice daily, for moderate-to-severe alopecia areata. TCRbeta CDR3 regions were amplified by immunoSEQ multiplex PCR with 35 Vbeta forward and 13 Jbeta reverse primers. In humans, TCRbeta sequencing was performed on scalp tissue and on sorted CD4+ and CD8+ peripheral blood T cells from healthy controls and from patients with patchy or totalis/universalis alopecia areata. In treated patients, disease severity was measured using the SALT score, which gives the percentage of scalp surface area affected. RNA came from the PAXgene miRNA kit for fixed scalp, the miRNeasy kit for PBMCs, and the RNeasy kit for mouse skin. Scalp clonality was compared across normal scalp (n=4), patchy alopecia areata scalp (n=8), and alopecia totalis/universalis scalp (n=8). Tofacitinib-treated patients had biopsies at baseline and at 4 and 24 weeks of treatment, with a later scalp biopsy in several patients. Patients stayed on tofacitinib for 6 to 18 months and then had 6 months of follow-up off drug so that delayed response and recurrence could be assessed. The study used high-throughput TCRbeta sequencing to examine T cell clonal expansion in alopecia areata, in both the C3H/HeJ mouse model and human patients.

What the time point label conveys for this sample: less than 30 weeks on oral tofacitinib. Explained via the paper, the treatment or condition label denotes: oral pan-JAK inhibitor, 5-10 mg twice daily. From alopecia areata patients, peripheral blood was collected along with lesional scalp punch biopsies. After PBMCs were isolated by density centrifugation and stained for CD3, CD4 and CD8, a FACSAria was used to sort CD4+ and CD8+ T cells. Library construction relied on the immunoSEQ multiplex PCR assay. To provide template for TCR sequencing, every sample had RNA extracted and reverse transcribed into cDNA. SuperScript III was used for first-strand cDNA synthesis, primed with a 2:1 mix of oligo-dT and random hexamers. Amplification bias was assessed with a synthetic immune receptor repertoire, and residual bias was removed computationally. Per the original workflow: Raw reads were preprocessed for error removal, and CDR3 was defined according to IMGT conventions as running from the conserved cysteine to phenylalanine. Clonality was computed by normalizing Shannon entropy by log2 of the number of productive unique TCRs and subtracting the result from 1. Whether each scalp clone was CD4 or CD8 was inferred by checking scalp TCRbeta sequences against the CD4 and CD8 repertoires from sorted blood. TCRdb obtained this table from immuneACCESS and retained in-frame rearrangements with V and J assigned. These tables miss some clones; where compared with another copy, unresolved V genes account for less than half of the shortfall, and the remainder is unexplained. The DNA gave D and trimming, while V, J and clone size come from that table. This sample lists approximately 180,000 clones; around three fifths were detected once. Under 1.2% of the sample is in the top ten clones.

Here is what the overall study found, with its caveats: Tofacitinib significantly decreased scalp clonality and the number of expanded CD8+ clones among the top 100 scalp clones. Compared with normal scalp, lesional scalp had higher clonality and more expanded CD8+ clones, particularly in alopecia totalis/universalis, a pattern that suggests antigenic drive. Unlike mouse skin, where gammadelta T cells dominate, normal human skin contains resident alphabeta T cells that get sequenced too, which complicates analysis of the scalp TCR repertoire. TCR sequences shared between patients were less clear than in mice, possibly partly because of HLA diversity in the patient population. Many expanded lesional clones were found to persist in scalp and blood during tofacitinib treatment, and relapse after treatment cessation may be partly explained by this persistence. Because the treated cohort was small and included a single nonresponder, larger studies are needed to assess links between baseline CD8+ expansion and response.

As encoded in the germline V gene, CDR1 is SGHRS while CDR2 is YFSETQ. The CDR3 covers 14 residues, taking in both the cysteine and the phenylalanine. The retained sequence is limited to the CDR3, 42 bases, with the frame set at the first base. The V end loses 0 bases and the J end loses 4 bases, and a stretch of 7 bases separates them. The specimen was CD4+ T cells sorted from blood, collected at week 24, from a patient treated with tofacitinib. Recombination linked TRBV5-1 to TRBJ1-4; the D gene assignment is ambiguous. This TCR came from a human donor with alopecia areata. The CDR3 loop reads CASSLGPDNEKLFF. The bases are TGCGCCAGCAGCTTGGGCCCGGATAATGAAAAACTGTTTTTT.